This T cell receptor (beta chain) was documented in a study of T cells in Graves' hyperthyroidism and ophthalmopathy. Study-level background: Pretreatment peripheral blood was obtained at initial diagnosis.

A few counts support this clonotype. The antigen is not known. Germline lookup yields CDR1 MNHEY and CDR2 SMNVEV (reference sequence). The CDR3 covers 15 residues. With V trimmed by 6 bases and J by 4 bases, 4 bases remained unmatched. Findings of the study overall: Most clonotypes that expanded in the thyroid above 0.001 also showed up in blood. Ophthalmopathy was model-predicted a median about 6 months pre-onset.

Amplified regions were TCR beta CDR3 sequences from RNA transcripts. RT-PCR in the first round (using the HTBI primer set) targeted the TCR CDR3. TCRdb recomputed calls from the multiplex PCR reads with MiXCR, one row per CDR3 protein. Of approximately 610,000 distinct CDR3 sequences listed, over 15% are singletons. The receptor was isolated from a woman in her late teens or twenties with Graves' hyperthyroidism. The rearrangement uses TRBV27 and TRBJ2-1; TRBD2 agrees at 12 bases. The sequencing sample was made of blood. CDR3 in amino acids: CASSTSGGRYNEQFF. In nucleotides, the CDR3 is TGTGCCAGCAGCACTAGCGGGGGGCGATACAATGAGCAGTTCTTC.